This T cell receptor (beta chain) was captured by sequencing in a study of T cell changes during pregnancy in multiple sclerosis. This clone was counted a single time. Germline V CDR1 and CDR2: SEHNR, FQNEAQ (reference sequence). This CDR3 contains 13 residues. Between the trimmed V and J ends, which lost 1 base and 7 bases, there was a span of 10 bases. This table comes from immunoSEQ multiplex PCR, and its TCRdb copy is limited to in-frame clones, with some not included. In the table there are approximately 13,000 clones, roughly nine tenths of which are singletons. The sequence was obtained from a female donor in good health, enrolled as a control in a pregnancy study. The chain is built from TRBV7-9 and TRBJ1-2, with D perhaps matching TRBD1 (6 bases). The starting material was CD8+ T cells from peripheral blood mononuclear cells, obtained after pregnancy. CDR3 DNA sequence: TGTGCCAGCAGCTTAGGGACAGAAGTTGGCTACACCTTC. It is translated as CASSLGTEVGYTF.